These T cell receptor beta chains were read from a single sample in a study of T cells after yellow fever vaccination. TCRdb reanalysed the 5' RACE reads using MiXCR and keeps one entry per CDR3 protein. The data hold approximately 150,000 distinct CDR3 sequences, with about 8% observed a single time. The source material was CD4+ T cells sorted from PBMCs, sampled 5 days after the yellow fever booster vaccination. The receptors originated from a man in his thirties or forties who received the YFV17D yellow fever vaccine. Each CDR3 is given with its conserved first and last residue. D genes are given only for firm matches. A clone size is listed for some rows: how often the clone was seen (once, few, many), or a class if it is expanded.

D,size,J,V,DNA,CDR3
-,many,TRBJ2-3,TRBV20-1,TGCAGTGCTCCCCTCCCAGTGGGAGTCACAGATACGCAGTATTTT,CSAPLPVGVTDTQYF
-,many,TRBJ2-3,TRBV7-3,TGTGCCAGCAGCGCCTCGGGCAGTGATACGCAGTATTTT,CASSASGSDTQYF
-,many,TRBJ1-5,TRBV10-1,TGCGCCAGCAGTGCGGACAGCAATCAGCCCCAGCATTTT,CASSADSNQPQHF
-,many,TRBJ2-7,TRBV27,TGTGCCAGCAGACGCACCCTGGCGGGAACTACCTACGAGCAGTACTTC,CASRRTLAGTTYEQYF
-,many,TRBJ2-3,TRBV12-3/TRBV12-4,TGTGCCAGCACCCCAGGCCTCACAGATACGCAGTATTTT,CASTPGLTDTQYF
TRBD2,many,TRBJ2-5,TRBV3-1,TGTGCCAGCGGACTAGCGGGAGGCGAGACCCAGTACTTC,CASGLAGGETQYF
-,many,TRBJ1-3,TRBV2,TGTGCCAGCAGGGAATTCACTGGAAACACCATATATTTT,CASREFTGNTIYF
-,many,TRBJ2-7,TRBV20-1,TGCAGTGCCTCCAGGTTAGGCGATCGCACCTACGAGCAGTACTTC,CSASRLGDRTYEQYF
TRBD2,few,TRBJ2-1,TRBV20-1,TGCAGTGCTAGGAGCGGGGGGGCCGGACAGTACAATGAGCAGTTCTTC,CSARSGGAGQYNEQFF
-,many,TRBJ1-6,TRBV12-3/TRBV12-4,TGTGCCAGCAAGGGTCACGGGGTATATAATTCACCCCTCCACTTT,CASKGHGVYNSPLHF
TRBD1,many,TRBJ2-3,TRBV27,TGTGCCAGCAACAACAGGGGTGCAGATACGCAGTATTTT,CASNNRGADTQYF
TRBD2,many,TRBJ2-3,TRBV7-2,TGTGCCAGCAGCCGACGACTAGCGGGTACAGATACGCAGTATTTT,CASSRRLAGTDTQYF
TRBD1,many,TRBJ2-1,TRBV7-8,TGTGCCAGCAGCTTAAACAGGGTTTGGACAGGGGGGTACAATGGGCAGTTCTTC,CASSLNRVWTGGYNGQFF
TRBD2,many,TRBJ2-2,TRBV12-3/TRBV12-4,TGTGCCAGCAGTCCAGGACTAGCGGGAGGCCCCGGGGAGCTGTTTTTT,CASSPGLAGGPGELFF
-,-,TRBJ2-1,TRBV7-8,TGTGCCAGCAGCTCGGACTTTACACACTTCAATGAGCAGTTCTTC,CASSSDFTHFNEQFF
-,many,TRBJ2-4,TRBV25-1,TGTGCCAGCAGCGGTTTTGAGGCCAAAAACATTCAGTACTTC,CASSGFEAKNIQYF
TRBD2,many,TRBJ2-2,TRBV19,TGTGCCAGTAGCCTACCCTCGGGGCTAGCGGTCACCGGGGAGCTGTTTTTT,CASSLPSGLAVTGELFF
-,many,TRBJ2-3,TRBV7-2,TGTGCCAGCAGCTTAGAAGTATTAAGGGATACGCAGTATTTT,CASSLEVLRDTQYF